In this sample, the clone carrying this T cell receptor beta chain turned up many times. RNA transcripts yielded amplified TCR beta CDR3 regions. A set of HTBI primers served as the primers for a first-round RT-PCR of the TCR CDR3. TCRdb re-called the multiplex PCR reads with MiXCR, one entry per CDR3 protein. This sample has around 700,000 distinct CDR3 sequences, with about 19% found just once. The data are from a study of T cells in Graves' hyperthyroidism and ophthalmopathy. Trimming at V came to 7 bases and at J to 7 bases, leaving 10 bases not matched to a gene. This CDR3 is 14 amino acids long. CDR1 is MNHEY and CDR2 is SMNVEV in the germline V gene (reference sequence).

This clonotype was obtained from a woman between 45 and 60 years old with Graves' hyperthyroidism that later progressed to Graves' ophthalmopathy. The V call is TRBV27, the J call TRBJ1-2; TRBD1 aligns across 9 bases. Source material: blood. For the CDR3, the DNA is TGTGCCAGCACTCGGACAGGGGATATGGGTGGCTACACCTTC. Protein: CASTRTGDMGGYTF.